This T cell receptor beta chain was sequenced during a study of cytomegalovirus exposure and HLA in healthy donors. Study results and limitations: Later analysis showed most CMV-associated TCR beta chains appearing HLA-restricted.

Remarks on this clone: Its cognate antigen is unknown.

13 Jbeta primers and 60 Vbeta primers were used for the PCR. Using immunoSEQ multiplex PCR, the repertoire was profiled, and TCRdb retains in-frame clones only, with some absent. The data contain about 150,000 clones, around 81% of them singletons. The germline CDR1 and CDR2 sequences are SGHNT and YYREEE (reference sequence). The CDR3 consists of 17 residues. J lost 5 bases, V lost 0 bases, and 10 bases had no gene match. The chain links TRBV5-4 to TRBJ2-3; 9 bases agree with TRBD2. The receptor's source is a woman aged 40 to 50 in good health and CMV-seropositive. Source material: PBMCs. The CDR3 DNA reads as TGTGCCAGCAGCTTGGAGGGGTCTAGCGGGACCCTAGATACGCAGTATTTT. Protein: CASSLEGSSGTLDTQYF.